One T cell receptor (beta chain) is described in this entry. Its specificity is not known. This entry is derived from a study of siplizumab effects on memory and regulatory T cells. CDR3 length equals 14 residues. Germline V gene sequence: CDR1 SGHTA, CDR2 FQGNSA. V shed 4 bases and J shed 4 bases, with 13 bases lying between them. Some 98,000 TCR templates underwent assay in every sample. Sequencing was performed with immunoSEQ multiplex PCR; in TCRdb, only in-frame clones are kept and a portion is missing. The sample has about 56,000 clones, around 97% seen once. Findings and caveats of the study: Siplizumab significantly brought down the alloreactive sequences that trace back to unstimulated CD4+ memory cells. A minor fraction of alloreactive clones, and no more, mapped to unstimulated subsets.

Specimen: naive CD8+ T cells sorted from blood. The V call is TRBV7-2, the J call TRBJ1-1, with a tentative D call TRBD1 (6 bases). The TCR comes from a human donor in good health. CDR3 nucleotide sequence: TGTGCCAGCAGCTCGACAGGCCTGGGCACTGAAGCTTTCTTT. It yields the protein CASSSTGLGTEAFF.